This TCR beta chain stems from a study of T cells after yellow fever vaccination. MiXCR, applied by TCRdb to the 5' RACE reads, yields one record per CDR3 protein. The sample records about 220,000 distinct CDR3 sequences, around 3.1% being singletons. This clonotype was counted between two and nine times. The length of the CDR3 is 14 residues. J was trimmed by 0 bases and V by 2 bases; bases with no gene match: 3. The V gene's germline CDR1 is DFQATT and CDR2 SNEGSKA (reference sequence). This clonotype originated in a man aged 18-30 years who received the YFV17D yellow fever vaccine. The starting material was CD4+ T cells sorted from PBMCs, obtained 10 days after the yellow fever booster vaccination. The chain couples TRBV20-1 to TRBJ1-1, with 7 nucleotides matching TRBD1. The CDR3 region is CSARWTGVNTEAFF. The DNA for the CDR3 is TGCAGTGCTAGATGGACAGGTGTGAACACTGAAGCTTTCTTT.